The 15 T cell receptor beta chains in this list originate from one sample, sequenced in a study of post-analysis software for immune sequencing data. Their antigens are not known. Study findings and constraints: When patients were compared with controls, about five TRBV segments were more frequent, TRBV5-6, TRBV5-1 and TRBV20-1 among them.

TCR beta cDNA libraries included unique molecular identifiers. TCRdb reprocessed the PCR reads via MiXCR and lists one record per CDR3 protein. This sample has hundreds of thousands of distinct CDR3 sequences, with approximately 60% found just once. Sample: blood. The receptors derive from a girl aged 2-10 years with multiple sclerosis.

The chain is built from TRBV20-1 and TRBJ2-7; D not certain. V shed 0 bases and J shed 0 bases, with 12 bases lying between them. This CDR3 region has 15 residues. CDR1 DFQATT and CDR2 SNEGSKA come from the germline V gene (reference sequence). The CDR3 DNA reads TGCAGTGCTAGAGAGTTGGGCGGAAGCTCCTACGAGCAGTACTTC. Translating it yields CSARELGGSSYEQYF.

This sequence joins TRBV12-3 or TRBV12-4 and TRBJ2-1; weak D call: TRBD2 (5 bases). The V end was cut by 8 bases, the J end by 6 bases, with 8 bases between. The CDR3 sequence is 11 residues long. The CDR3 loop is CASDYSNEQFF. Here the CDR3 DNA reads TGTGCCAGCGACTACTCCAATGAGCAGTTCTTC.

This chain links TRBV30 with TRBJ2-5; TRBD1 might be the D (6 bases). CDR1 and CDR2 (germline): GTSNPN, SVGIG (reference sequence). The CDR3 runs to 14 residues. Trimming removed 0 bases from V and 2 bases from J, with 10 bases in between. The CDR3 DNA sequence: TGTGCCTGGAGTGTGCAGGGGCCTCAAGAGACCCAGTACTTC. It yields the protein CAWSVQGPQETQYF.

This clonotype was counted between two and nine times. The chain couples TRBV3-1 to TRBJ1-2; 7 nucleotides agree with TRBD1. The CDR3 spans 14 residues. From germline, CDR1 is LGHDT and CDR2 YNNKEL (reference sequence). Trimming removed 3 bases from V and 5 bases from J; junction bases left unmatched: 6. The CDR3 coding sequence is TGTGCCAGCAGCCAGCCCCCGGGACAGTATGGCTACACCTTC. Amino acid sequence: CASSQPPGQYGYTF.

This chain links TRBV6-5 with TRBJ2-5, with a possible D match to TRBD2 (5 bases). V was clipped by 0 bases and J by 5 bases, with 16 bases between them. Per the germline V gene, CDR1 is MNHEY and CDR2 is SVGAGI. This CDR3 contains 16 residues. The CDR3 loop reads CASSYSAPSYPETQYF. Here the CDR3 DNA reads TGTGCCAGCAGTTACTCGGCACCTAGCTATCCGGAGACCCAGTACTTC.

On this clonotype itself: One end of the junction fails to match germline, which may point to a read error. The chain has TRBV7-7 and TRBJ1-5, with no clear D. CDR3 length equals 12 residues. The germline V gene has CDR1 SSHAT and CDR2 FNYEAQ (reference sequence). The CDR3, as DNA: TGCCCCCCGTGGGTTAGCAATCAGCCCCAGCATTTT. Translating it yields CPPWVSNQPQHF.

J is TRBJ1-6 and V is TRBV5-1; 8 positions agree with TRBD1. From germline, CDR1 is SGHRS and CDR2 YFSETQ. The CDR3 loop spans 15 amino acids. The ends lost 0 bases at V and 8 bases at J; junction bases unmatched: 4. As DNA, the CDR3 is TGCGCCAGCAGCTTGGCTGACAGGGGTGATTCACCCCTCCACTTT. Its protein is CASSLADRGDSPLHF.

The chain employs TRBV7-9 and TRBJ2-5, with 9 bases fitting TRBD1. The CDR3 contains 16 residues. V lost 0 bases and J lost 5; bases outside the gene matches: 7. Per the germline V gene, CDR1 is SEHNR and CDR2 is FQNEAQ (reference sequence). CDR3 loop: CASSLATGQGVETQYF. CDR3 nucleotide sequence: TGTGCCAGCAGCTTAGCGACGGGACAGGGCGTGGAGACCCAGTACTTC.

The sample holds many counts of this clonotype. The chain links TRBV12-3 or TRBV12-4 to TRBJ2-1; D gene ambiguous. The CDR3 consists of 16 residues. V was clipped by 7 bases and J by 6 bases, with 22 bases between them. The CDR3 nucleotides are TGTGCCAGCAATCGGTCCAGCAACTCTGGCTCCAATGAGCAGTTCTTC. The encoded protein is CASNRSSNSGSNEQFF.

J is TRBJ2-7 and V is TRBV20-1, with D perhaps matching TRBD2 (5 bases). The germline CDR1 and CDR2 sequences are DFQATT and SNEGSKA (reference sequence). The CDR3 contains 13 residues. The ends were cut back, 5 bases at V and 0 bases at J, with 11 bases in the middle. The CDR3 DNA reads as TGCAGTGCTTCTAGCTTTAGCTCCTACGAGCAGTACTTC. Its protein is CSASSFSSYEQYF.

This clonotype was counted only a few times. The chain couples TRBV7-2 to TRBJ2-4; perhaps TRBD2 as D (7 bases). The CDR3 runs 12 residues. Germline CDR1 and CDR2: SGHTA and FQGNSA. V dropped 10 bases and J dropped 9 bases, with 16 bases sitting between them. The CDR3 DNA sequence: TGTGCCACGTCTGGGGGGGCCGGCATTCAGTACTTC. Amino acid sequence: CATSGGAGIQYF.

The chain has TRBV11-2 and TRBJ2-6; no clear D gene. This CDR3 comprises 14 residues. Trimming removed 4 bases at V and 0 bases at J, with 4 bases between. Germline V gene data show CDR1 as SGHAT and CDR2 as FQNNGV. The CDR3 sequence is CASSSFSGANVLTF. In DNA form, the CDR3 reads TGTGCCAGCAGCTCCTTCTCTGGGGCCAACGTCCTGACTTTC.

The chain carries TRBV11-2 and TRBJ2-1, with TRBD2 matching over 11 bases. In germline, CDR1 is SGHAT, CDR2 FQNNGV. This CDR3 contains 19 residues. CDR3 sequence reads: CAGAGYTTALAGVPSEQFF. CDR3 nucleotide sequence: TGTGCAGGGGCGGGCTACACCACAGCACTAGCGGGAGTTCCAAGTGAGCAGTTCTTC.

The chain recombines TRBV2 with TRBJ2-1; 9 bases are a match to TRBD2. The CDR3 runs to 13 residues. The germline gives CDR1 SNHLY, CDR2 FYNNEI. J gave up 14 bases and V 3 bases, and 8 bases lay outside the gene matches. CDR3 nucleotide sequence: TGTGCCAGCAGTGAGGGTAGCGGGAGTCGAGAGTTCTTC. Its translation is CASSEGSGSREFF. Variable domain in full (rest from reference TRBV2 and TRBJ2-1): EPEVTQTPSHQVTQMGQEVILRCVPISNHLYFYWYRQILGQKVEFLVSFYNNEISEKSEIFDDQFSVERPDGSNFTLKIRSTKLEDSAMYFCASSEGSGSREFFGPGTRLTVL.

This clonotype has a handful of counts. The chain links TRBV20-1 to TRBJ2-5; 9 bases align to TRBD2. Germline trimming cut 6 bases from V and 3 bases from J; bases unmatched to any gene: 11. The germline gives CDR1 DFQATT, CDR2 SNEGSKA (reference sequence). The length of the CDR3 is 15 residues. CDR3 sequence (DNA): TGCAGTGCCGCTGGGCGGGGGGGAGGAGAAGAGACCCAGTACTTC. Protein sequence: CSAAGRGGGEETQYF.